This TCR beta chain came from a study of blood T cell repertoires in COVID-19. Across the study: The United States, Italy and Spain provided the acute and convalescent COVID-19 samples.

This table comes from immunoSEQ multiplex PCR, and its TCRdb copy is limited to in-frame clones, with some not included. The sample lists about 50,000 clones; approximately 80% were seen once. Germline lookup yields CDR1 SGHAT and CDR2 FQNNGV. Trimming removed 0 bases from V and 7 bases from J, with 9 bases in between. The CDR3 has 13 residues. Sample: peripheral blood. The rearrangement links TRBV11-2 to TRBJ1-1, with no clear D. The clonotype was recovered from a woman aged 60 to 75 with acute or convalescent COVID-19. CDR3 nucleotides: TGTGCCAGCAGCTTAGATCGAACATTTGAAGCTTTCTTT. Protein sequence: CASSLDRTFEAFF.